These 28 T cell receptor beta chains originate from one sample sequenced in a study of OX40 agonist ivuxolimab in advanced cancers. The library was produced with the immunoSEQ multiplex PCR assay. Imported from immuneACCESS, the table was reduced by TCRdb to in-frame sequences with V and J called. These copies leave out some clones; in studies compared against another copy, an unresolved V gene accounts for under half, and the cause of the remainder is not known. For this sample the table gives approximately 60,000 clones, of which roughly 90% were detected only once. The ten largest make up about 7% of the sample. The source was CD4+ or CD8+ T cells sorted from blood, collected in a trial of the OX40 agonist ivuxolimab. These receptors were taken from an adult with an advanced solid tumor such as melanoma, head and neck, liver or kidney cancer.

The chain uses TRBV19 and TRBJ1-1; no firm D call. Germline loops: CDR1 LNHDA, CDR2 SQIVND (reference sequence). V lost 4 bases and J lost 0, with 9 bases in between. The CDR3 contains 14 residues. CDR3 protein: CASSKAYLNTEAFF. The CDR3 coding sequence is TGTGCCAGTAGTAAGGCATACCTGAACACTGAAGCTTTCTTT.

The genes are TRBV6-5 and TRBJ2-2, with D perhaps TRBD1 (6 bases). This CDR3 has 15 amino acids. Trimming stripped 2 bases from V and 6 bases from J, with 13 bases between. Germline CDR1 reads MNHEY; CDR2 reads SVGAGI. The CDR3 loop reads CASSYITGSPGELFF. DNA of the CDR3: TGTGCCAGCAGTTACATTACAGGGTCCCCCGGGGAGCTGTTTTTT.

This chain uses TRBV6-5 with TRBJ1-5; D remains unclear. Germline CDR1 MNHEY, CDR2 SVGAGI. This CDR3 is 16 amino acids long. V lost 2 bases, J lost 0 bases, and 11 bases lay in between. This chain's CDR3 is CASSYESGYSNQPQHF. Written as DNA, the CDR3 is TGTGCCAGCAGTTACGAGAGTGGGTATAGCAATCAGCCCCAGCATTTT.

The CDR3 reads CASSRFGGDEKLFF. DNA for the CDR3: TGTGCCAGTAGTAGATTTGGGGGAGACGAAAAACTGTTTTTT. V and J are TRBV19 and TRBJ1-4, with D tentatively TRBD1 (5 bases). CDR3 length equals 14 residues. Germline values: CDR1 LNHDA, CDR2 SQIVND (reference sequence). V gave up 4 bases and J gave up 8 bases, with 14 bases separating them.

The V gene is TRBV28, the J gene TRBJ1-2; 8 positions agree with TRBD1. The CDR3 is 15 residues long. Germline V gene lookup returns CDR1 MDHEN and CDR2 SYDVKM. Trimming removed 3 bases from V and 4 bases from J; junction bases left unmatched: 7. This CDR3 reads CASSFPGQESYGYTF. The CDR3, as DNA: TGTGCCAGCAGTTTTCCGGGACAGGAGTCCTATGGCTACACCTTC.

The chain has TRBV1 and TRBJ2-3; TRBD2, the D gene given by the table, was not confirmed from the DNA. TRBV1 is a recognized pseudogene. CDR3 size: 18 residues. CDR3 sequence: CTSSLEPGLAGSTDTQYF. The CDR3 nucleotides read TGCACCAGCAGCCTTGAGCCGGGACTAGCGGGGAGCACAGATACGCAGTATTTT.

The count of this clone is one. The V call is TRBV6-5, the J call TRBJ1-3, with D unresolved. The V end was cut by 6 bases, the J end by 1 base, with 10 bases between. Germline loops: CDR1 MNHEY, CDR2 SVGAGI. The CDR3 covers 14 residues. The DNA for the CDR3 is TGTGCCAGCAGCCCAGGACGGTCTGGAAACACCATATATTTT. This codes for CASSPGRSGNTIYF.

The chain combines TRBV19 with TRBJ1-1; D is perhaps TRBD1 (5 bases). The V end lost 2 bases, the J end lost 8 bases, and 12 bases lay between the germline ends. This CDR3 has 13 residues. Germline V gene lookup returns CDR1 LNHDA and CDR2 SQIVND (reference sequence). The CDR3 sequence is CASSISPGQEAFF. CDR3 DNA sequence: TGTGCCAGTAGTATATCACCAGGGCAGGAAGCTTTCTTT.

V gene TRBV19 combines with J gene TRBJ1-2, with 7 bases fitting TRBD1. V trimming: 6 bases; J trimming: 4 bases; junction bases outside the gene matches: 11. The germline V gene has CDR1 LNHDA and CDR2 SQIVND (reference sequence). The CDR3 is 15 residues long. The CDR3 DNA reads as TGTGCCAGTAGGCTCGGATCAGGGGGAATCTATGGCTACACCTTC. This encodes CASRLGSGGIYGYTF. Full variable domain (missing parts from reference TRBV19 and TRBJ1-2): DGGITQSPKYLFRKEGQNVTLSCEQNLNHDAMYWYRQDPGQGLRLIYYSQIVNDFQKGDIAEGYSVSREKKESFPLTVTSAQKNPTAFYLCASRLGSGGIYGYTFGSGTRLTVV.

The chain carries TRBV5-4 and TRBJ2-2; 10 nucleotides align to TRBD2. With V trimmed by 3 bases and J by 2 bases, 4 bases remained unmatched. The length of the CDR3 is 16 residues. Germline assignment: CDR1 SGHNT and CDR2 YYREEE (reference sequence). The CDR3 DNA is TGTGCCAGCAGCTACCTAGCGGGAGCAAACACCGGGGAGCTGTTTTTT. Translated: CASSYLAGANTGELFF. Filled out from reference TRBV5-4 and TRBJ2-2, the complete variable domain reads ETGVTQSPTHLIKTRGQQVTLRCSSQSGHNTVSWYQQALGQGPQFIFQYYREEENGRGNFPPRFSGLQFPNYSSELNVNALELDDSALYLCASSYLAGANTGELFFGEGSRLTVL.

The chain uses TRBV6-6 and TRBJ1-3, with 8 positions matching TRBD1. This CDR3 has 15 amino acids. Germline-derived CDR1 and CDR2 are MNHNY and SVGAGI (reference sequence). V was pared by 6 bases and J by 3 bases, with 7 bases of the junction left unmatched. This CDR3 is CASRPRTGIGNTIYF. The CDR3 DNA sequence: TGTGCCAGCAGACCCCGGACAGGGATTGGAAACACCATATATTTT.

This clone occurred a few times. V is TRBV2 and J is TRBJ2-7; D not resolved. The V end was cut by 2 bases, the J end by 3 bases, with 2 bases between. Germline loops: CDR1 SNHLY, CDR2 FYNNEI. CDR3 size: 11 residues. The CDR3: CASSEFYEQYF. The CDR3 nucleotides are TGTGCCAGCAGTGAATTCTACGAGCAGTACTTC.

V gene TRBV5-4 combines with J gene TRBJ2-5; D gene ambiguous. Trimming stripped 5 bases from V and 5 bases from J, with 10 bases between. The length of the CDR3 is 12 residues. CDR1 and CDR2 (germline): SGHNT, YYREEE (reference sequence). The DNA for the CDR3 is TGTGCCAGCAGACACGACCGGGAGACCCAGTACTTC. Protein: CASRHDRETQYF.

The rearrangement uses TRBV19 and TRBJ2-5; 8 bases map to TRBD2. Germline CDR1 LNHDA, CDR2 SQIVND (reference sequence). The CDR3 runs 13 residues. Trimming at V came to 4 bases and at J to 5 bases, leaving 3 bases not matched to a gene. The CDR3 nucleotides are TGTGCCAGTAGTACTAGCGGGTGGGAGACCCAGTACTTC. It encodes CASSTSGWETQYF. Combining the CDR3 with reference TRBV19 and TRBJ2-5 gives the whole variable domain DGGITQSPKYLFRKEGQNVTLSCEQNLNHDAMYWYRQDPGQGLRLIYYSQIVNDFQKGDIAEGYSVSREKKESFPLTVTSAQKNPTAFYLCASSTSGWETQYFGPGTRLLVL.

The rearrangement joins TRBV28 to TRBJ2-7; unclear D gene. The CDR3 length is 15 residues. V lost 6 bases and J lost 0, with 15 bases in between. The germline gives CDR1 MDHEN, CDR2 SYDVKM. The CDR3 coding sequence is TGTGCCAGCAGGGGTGTTTATGGCGGCTCCTACGAGCAGTACTTC. Translation: CASRGVYGGSYEQYF.

Notes on this clone: Other DNA sequences in this specimen translate into the identical CDR3. This rearrangement joins TRBV6-1 to TRBJ1-5; 10 nucleotides match TRBD1. In germline, CDR1 is MNHNS, CDR2 SASEGT. J lost 5 bases, V lost 6 bases, and 7 bases had no gene match. The CDR3 has 15 residues. The CDR3 sequence: CASRDRGPHYQPQHF. For the CDR3, the DNA is TGTGCCAGCAGAGACAGGGGGCCCCATTATCAGCCCCAGCATTTT.

This chain connects TRBV18 to TRBJ1-1, with no clear D. The V end was cut by 2 bases, the J end by 4 bases, with 8 bases between. The germline V gene encodes CDR1 KGHSH and CDR2 LQKENI. The CDR3 totals 13 residues. Written as DNA, the CDR3 is TGTGCCAGCTCACCAGTCGTCGCCACTGAAGCTTTCTTT. Its protein is CASSPVVATEAFF.

This chain uses TRBV30 with TRBJ1-5; a possible D gene is TRBD1 (6 bases). The V gene lost 1 base and the J gene lost 7 bases, with 14 bases spanning the gap. From germline, CDR1 is GTSNPN and CDR2 SVGIG (reference sequence). This CDR3 contains 14 residues. The CDR3 nucleotides are TGTGCCTGGAGTGCCGACAGGAAGGGGCAGCCCCAGCATTTT. Protein sequence: CAWSADRKGQPQHF.

The chain is built from TRBV28 and TRBJ2-7; unclear D gene. The CDR3 has 12 amino acids. V was pared by 2 bases and J by 2 bases, with 4 bases between. The germline V gene has CDR1 MDHEN and CDR2 SYDVKM. For the CDR3, the DNA is TGTGCCAGCAGTTTACCCCCCTACGAGCAGTACTTC. Translated, it gives CASSLPPYEQYF.

The CDR3: CASSSTPGQGNIQYF. The DNA for the CDR3 is TGTGCCAGCAGCTCAACCCCGGGACAGGGAAACATTCAGTACTTC. The rearrangement links TRBV7-3 to TRBJ2-4; TRBD1 matches at 9 bases. CDR1 SGHTA and CDR2 FQGTGA come from the germline V gene. With 4 bases clipped from V and 6 bases from J, the junction kept 7 bases outside the gene matches. The CDR3 is made up of 15 amino acids.

This chain connects TRBV6-4 to TRBJ1-2; possibly TRBD1 for D (6 bases). Trimming shortened V by 3 bases and J by 4 bases, and 12 bases separated the two germline ends. The CDR3 sequence is 14 residues long. Germline CDR1 and CDR2: MRHNA and SNTAGT. The CDR3 nucleotides read TGTGCCAGCAGTGATGGCAGGGGTTCCTATGGCTACACCTTC. It is translated as CASSDGRGSYGYTF.

For the CDR3, the DNA is TGTGCCATCGGCATACTCACTAGCGGAGCGAACACCGGGGAGCTGTTTTTT. It encodes CAIGILTSGANTGELFF. V usage is TRBV10-3 and J usage is TRBJ2-2, with 8 bases fitting TRBD2. Germline-derived CDR1 and CDR2 are ENHRY and SYGVKD. Losses at the gene ends were 8 bases for V and 0 bases for J; bases not matched to a gene: 11. This CDR3 contains 17 residues.

This chain links TRBV7-6 with TRBJ2-1; 12 bases fit TRBD2. With 6 bases clipped from V and 6 bases from J, the junction kept 15 bases outside the gene matches. This CDR3 spans 18 amino acids. Germline V gene sequence: CDR1 SGHVS, CDR2 FNYEAQ. The CDR3 reads CASSTNRLAGGSGNEQFF. The CDR3 DNA is TGTGCCAGCAGTACCAATAGGCTAGCGGGAGGGTCGGGCAATGAGCAGTTCTTC. Full variable domain (remainder filled in from reference TRBV7-6 and TRBJ2-1): GAGVSQSPRYKVTKRGQDVALRCDPISGHVSLYWYRQALGQGPEFLTYFNYEAQQDKSGLPNDRFSAERPEGSISTLTIQRTEQRDSAMYRCASSTNRLAGGSGNEQFFGPGTRLTVL.

The rearrangement uses TRBV7-9 and TRBJ1-5; no definite D call. The CDR3 totals 13 residues. Trimming shortened V by 1 base and J by 4 bases, and 5 bases separated the two germline ends. Germline-derived CDR1 and CDR2 are SEHNR and FQNEAQ (reference sequence). The CDR3 DNA sequence: TGTGCCAGCAGCTTAGATCCAAATCAGCCCCAGCATTTT. This sequence encodes CASSLDPNQPQHF.

V is TRBV13 and J is TRBJ1-1; 7 positions match TRBD1. The CDR3 covers 15 residues. Germline assignment: CDR1 PRHDT and CDR2 FYEKMQ (reference sequence). J was trimmed by 4 bases and V by 4 bases; bases with no gene match: 9. The CDR3 region is CASSSSQGRGTEAFF. The CDR3 region has the DNA TGTGCCAGCAGCTCTTCACAGGGGAGAGGCACTGAAGCTTTCTTT.

The chain has TRBV19 and TRBJ2-7; no reliable D call. The CDR3 sequence is 13 residues long. CDR1 LNHDA and CDR2 SQIVND come from the germline V gene (reference sequence). V lost 5 bases to trimming and J lost 3 bases, with 11 bases between them. The CDR3 spells CASSPPIGYEQYF. The CDR3 DNA reads TGTGCCAGTAGTCCGCCTATTGGCTACGAGCAGTACTTC.

The chain joins TRBV28 to TRBJ2-2; TRBD2 matches 8 bases. V shed 2 bases, J shed 4 bases, and the junction held 9 bases outside the gene matches. The CDR3 extends over 17 amino acids. Looked up from germline, CDR1 is MDHEN and CDR2 is SYDVKM. CDR3 sequence: CASSLGSGGPSTGELFF. Written as DNA, the CDR3 is TGTGCCAGCAGTTTAGGGTCGGGAGGGCCAAGCACCGGGGAGCTGTTTTTT.

The chain has TRBV10-3 and TRBJ2-5, with 8 bases that match TRBD2. Germline CDR1 and CDR2: ENHRY and SYGVKD. CDR3 length: 12 amino acids. V dropped 11 bases and J dropped 2; count of bases not matched to a gene: 4. The CDR3 DNA reads TGTGCCTCCGGGGGGGGTCAAGAGACCCAGTACTTC. Translating gives CASGGGQETQYF.